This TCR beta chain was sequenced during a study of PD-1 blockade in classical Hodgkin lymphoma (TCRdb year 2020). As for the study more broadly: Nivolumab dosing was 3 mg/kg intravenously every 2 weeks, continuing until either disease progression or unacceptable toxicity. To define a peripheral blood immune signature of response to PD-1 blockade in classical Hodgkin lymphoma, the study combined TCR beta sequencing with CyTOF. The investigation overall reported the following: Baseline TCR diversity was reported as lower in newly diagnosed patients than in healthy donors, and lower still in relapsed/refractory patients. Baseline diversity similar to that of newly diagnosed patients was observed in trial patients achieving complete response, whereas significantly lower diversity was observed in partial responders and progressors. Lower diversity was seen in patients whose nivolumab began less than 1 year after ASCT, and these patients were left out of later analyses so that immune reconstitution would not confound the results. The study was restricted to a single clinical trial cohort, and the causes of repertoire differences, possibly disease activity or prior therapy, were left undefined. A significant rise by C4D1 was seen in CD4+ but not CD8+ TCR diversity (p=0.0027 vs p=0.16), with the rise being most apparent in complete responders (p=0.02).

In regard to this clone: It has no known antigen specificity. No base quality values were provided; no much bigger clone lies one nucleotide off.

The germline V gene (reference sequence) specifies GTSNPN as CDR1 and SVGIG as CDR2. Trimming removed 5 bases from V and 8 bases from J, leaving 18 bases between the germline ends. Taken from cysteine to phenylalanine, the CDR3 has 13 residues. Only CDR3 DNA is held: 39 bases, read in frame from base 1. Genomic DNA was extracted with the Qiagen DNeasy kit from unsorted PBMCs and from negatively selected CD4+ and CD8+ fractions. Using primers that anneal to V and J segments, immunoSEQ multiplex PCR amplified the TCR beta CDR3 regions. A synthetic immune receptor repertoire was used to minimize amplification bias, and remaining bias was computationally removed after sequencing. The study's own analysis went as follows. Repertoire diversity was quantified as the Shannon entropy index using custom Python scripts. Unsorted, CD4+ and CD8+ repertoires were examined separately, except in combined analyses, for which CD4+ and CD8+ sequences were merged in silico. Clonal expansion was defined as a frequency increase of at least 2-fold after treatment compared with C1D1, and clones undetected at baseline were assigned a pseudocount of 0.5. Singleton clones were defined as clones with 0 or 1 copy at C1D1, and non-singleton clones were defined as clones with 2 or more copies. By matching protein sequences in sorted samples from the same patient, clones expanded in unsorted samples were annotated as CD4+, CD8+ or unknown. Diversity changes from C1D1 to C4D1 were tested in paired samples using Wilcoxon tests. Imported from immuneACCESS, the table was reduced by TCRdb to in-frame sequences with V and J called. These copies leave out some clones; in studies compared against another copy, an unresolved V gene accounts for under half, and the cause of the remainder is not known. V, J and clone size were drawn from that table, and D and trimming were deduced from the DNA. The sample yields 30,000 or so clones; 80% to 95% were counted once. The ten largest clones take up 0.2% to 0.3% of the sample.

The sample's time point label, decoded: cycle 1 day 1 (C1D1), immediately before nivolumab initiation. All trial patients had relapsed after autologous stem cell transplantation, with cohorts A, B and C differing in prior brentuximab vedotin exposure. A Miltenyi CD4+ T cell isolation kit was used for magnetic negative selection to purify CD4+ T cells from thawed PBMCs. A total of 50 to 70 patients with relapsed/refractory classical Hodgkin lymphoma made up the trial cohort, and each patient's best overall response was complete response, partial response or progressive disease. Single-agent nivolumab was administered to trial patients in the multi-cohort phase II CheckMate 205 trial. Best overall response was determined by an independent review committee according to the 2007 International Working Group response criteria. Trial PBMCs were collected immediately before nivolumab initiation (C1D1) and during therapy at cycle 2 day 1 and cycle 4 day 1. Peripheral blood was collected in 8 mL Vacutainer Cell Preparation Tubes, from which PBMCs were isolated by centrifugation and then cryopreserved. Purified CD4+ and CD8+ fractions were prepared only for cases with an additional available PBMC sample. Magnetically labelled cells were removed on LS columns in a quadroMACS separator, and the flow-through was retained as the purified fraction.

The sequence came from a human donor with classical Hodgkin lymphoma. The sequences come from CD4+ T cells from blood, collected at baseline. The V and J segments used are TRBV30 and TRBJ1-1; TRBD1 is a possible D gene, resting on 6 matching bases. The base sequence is TGTGCCTGGTCAGGGGCCTCAGGACTAGAAGCTTTCTTT. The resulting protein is CAWSGASGLEAFF.